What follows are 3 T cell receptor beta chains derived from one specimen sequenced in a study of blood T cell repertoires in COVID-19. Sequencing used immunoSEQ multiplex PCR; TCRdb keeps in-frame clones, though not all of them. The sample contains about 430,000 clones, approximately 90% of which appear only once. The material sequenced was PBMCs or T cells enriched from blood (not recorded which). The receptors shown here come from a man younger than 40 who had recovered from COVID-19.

CDR3 region: CASSLTVPPSYEQYF. For the CDR3, the DNA is TGTGCCAGCAGTTTAACGGTTCCCCCCTCCTACGAGCAGTACTTC. This rearrangement joins TRBV28 to TRBJ2-7; no reliable D call. The length of the CDR3 is 15 residues. V lost 2 bases and J lost 0, with 11 bases in between. Looked up from germline, CDR1 is MDHEN and CDR2 is SYDVKM.

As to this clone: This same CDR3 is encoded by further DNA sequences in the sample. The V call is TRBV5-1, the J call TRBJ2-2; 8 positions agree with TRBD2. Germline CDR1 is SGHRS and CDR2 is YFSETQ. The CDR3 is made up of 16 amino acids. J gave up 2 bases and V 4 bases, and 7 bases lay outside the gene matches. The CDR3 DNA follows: TGCGCCAGCAGCCTCCGAACTAGCGGAAACACCGGGGAGCTGTTTTTT. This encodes CASSLRTSGNTGELFF.

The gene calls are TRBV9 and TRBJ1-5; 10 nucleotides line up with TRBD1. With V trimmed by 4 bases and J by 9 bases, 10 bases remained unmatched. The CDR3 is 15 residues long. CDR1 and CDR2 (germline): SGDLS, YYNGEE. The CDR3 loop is CASSIGTGEITPQHF. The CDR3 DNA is TGTGCCAGCAGCATCGGGACAGGGGAAATCACGCCCCAGCATTTT.